What follows describes a single T cell receptor beta chain. The germline gives CDR1 SGHTA, CDR2 FQGNSA. CDR3 length: 15 residues. Trimming cost V 1 base and J 3 bases; bases outside gene matches: 6. This entry belongs to a study of blood T cell repertoires in COVID-19. As originally analysed: By means of reference gene primer amplification, nucleated cell counts were estimated. Libraries were prepared by immunoSEQ multiplex PCR; TCRdb keeps only in-frame clonotypes and omits some of them. The DNA gave D and trimming, while V, J and clone size come from that table. The sample has about 300,000 clones, approximately 88% seen once.

V gene TRBV7-2 combines with J gene TRBJ2-7, with 7 bases lining up with TRBD1. The sequence derives from a woman aged 25-40 years who had recovered from COVID-19. The source material was peripheral blood. The CDR3 sequence: CASSLGGGQVYEQYF. The CDR3 DNA is TGTGCCAGCAGCTTAGGGGGCGGACAGGTCTACGAGCAGTACTTC.